Each of the 5 T cell receptor beta chains below was sequenced from the same sample in a study of technical replicates of blood from a handful of donors. The protocol was immunoSEQ multiplex PCR, while the TCRdb copy is restricted to in-frame clones and leaves out a portion. The data show 75,000 to 100,000 clones, about 94% seen once. The sequencing sample was made of T cells isolated from PBMCs. All receptors derive from a human donor in good health.

The rearrangement uses TRBV28 and TRBJ1-5; tentatively, D is TRBD1 (5 bases). The CDR3 loop spans 16 amino acids. Germline V gene sequence: CDR1 MDHEN, CDR2 SYDVKM. V lost 6 bases and J lost 0, with 15 bases in between. This CDR3 is CASRGAGPYSNQPQHF. The CDR3 coding sequence is TGTGCCAGCAGAGGGGCAGGGCCTTATAGCAATCAGCCCCAGCATTTT.

The chain joins TRBV13 to TRBJ1-2; D is undetermined. Trimming stripped 1 base from V and 4 bases from J, with 7 bases between. Germline values: CDR1 PRHDT, CDR2 FYEKMQ (reference sequence). This CDR3 is built from 13 residues. Here the CDR3 reads CASSLARRYGYTF. The CDR3 region has the DNA TGTGCCAGCAGCTTAGCGCGCCGCTATGGCTACACCTTC.

This chain joins TRBV2 and TRBJ2-1, with 7 bases lining up with TRBD2. After removal of 5 bases from V and 5 bases from J, the junction contained 9 bases not matched to a gene. The CDR3 consists of 15 residues. CDR1 SNHLY and CDR2 FYNNEI come from the germline V gene. The CDR3 region is CASSTGRYLHNEQFF. The CDR3 nucleotides read TGTGCCAGCAGTACCGGGAGGTACCTCCACAATGAGCAGTTCTTC.

This clone was counted once. CDR3 region: CASSPGDSTYEQYF. The CDR3 coding sequence is TGCGCCAGCAGCCCCGGAGACAGTACCTACGAGCAGTACTTC. V is TRBV5-1 and J is TRBJ2-7; TRBD1 is a possible D gene (5 bases). Trimming took 4 bases from V and 2 from J, leaving 13 bases between them. The CDR3 sequence is 14 residues long. Germline CDR1 and CDR2: SGHRS and YFSETQ.

The V and J genes are TRBV13 and TRBJ2-6, with D uncertain. With 5 bases removed from V and 1 base from J, the gap between germline ends came to 9 bases. Looked up from germline, CDR1 is PRHDT and CDR2 is FYEKMQ (reference sequence). The CDR3 runs to 15 residues. Here the CDR3 DNA reads TGTGCCAGCAGCCCCCCCGAGTCTGGGGCCAACGTCCTGACTTTC. Translating it yields CASSPPESGANVLTF.